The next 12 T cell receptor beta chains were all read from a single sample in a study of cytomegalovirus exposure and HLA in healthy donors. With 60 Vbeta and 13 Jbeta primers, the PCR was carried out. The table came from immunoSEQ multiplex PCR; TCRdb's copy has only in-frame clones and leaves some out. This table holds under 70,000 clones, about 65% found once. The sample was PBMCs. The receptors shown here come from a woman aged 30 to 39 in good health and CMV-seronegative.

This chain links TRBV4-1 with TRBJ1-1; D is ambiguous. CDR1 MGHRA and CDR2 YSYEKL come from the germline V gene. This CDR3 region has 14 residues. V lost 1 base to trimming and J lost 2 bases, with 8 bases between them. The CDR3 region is CASSQVVTNTEAFF. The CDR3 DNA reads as TGCGCCAGCAGCCAAGTGGTCACTAACACTGAAGCTTTCTTT.

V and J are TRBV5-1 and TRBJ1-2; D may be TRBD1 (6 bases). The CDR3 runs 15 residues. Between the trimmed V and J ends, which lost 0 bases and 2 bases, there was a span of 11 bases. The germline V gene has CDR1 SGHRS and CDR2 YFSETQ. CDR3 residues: CASSLGGTPNYGYTF. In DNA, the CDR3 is TGCGCCAGCAGCTTGGGTGGGACACCCAACTATGGCTACACCTTC.

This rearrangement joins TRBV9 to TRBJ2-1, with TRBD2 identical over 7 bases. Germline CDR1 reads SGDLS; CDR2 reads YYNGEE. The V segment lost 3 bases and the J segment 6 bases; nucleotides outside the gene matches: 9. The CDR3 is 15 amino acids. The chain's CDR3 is CASSAGLGGPNEQFF. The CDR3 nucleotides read TGTGCCAGCAGCGCTGGACTAGGCGGGCCCAATGAGCAGTTCTTC.

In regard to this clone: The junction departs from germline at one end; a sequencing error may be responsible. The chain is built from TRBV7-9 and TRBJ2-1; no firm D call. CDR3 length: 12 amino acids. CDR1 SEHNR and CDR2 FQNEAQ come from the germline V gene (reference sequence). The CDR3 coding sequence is TGTTCCAGCAGCCGTTCGAGTCTCGAGCAGTTCTTC. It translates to CSSSRSSLEQFF.

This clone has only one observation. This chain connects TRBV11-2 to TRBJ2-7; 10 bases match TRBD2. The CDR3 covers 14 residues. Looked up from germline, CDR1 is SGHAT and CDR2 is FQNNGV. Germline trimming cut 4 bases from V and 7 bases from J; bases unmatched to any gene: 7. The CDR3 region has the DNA TGTGCCAGCAGCTCCCTGGGACTAGCGACTGAGCAGTACTTC. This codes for CASSSLGLATEQYF.

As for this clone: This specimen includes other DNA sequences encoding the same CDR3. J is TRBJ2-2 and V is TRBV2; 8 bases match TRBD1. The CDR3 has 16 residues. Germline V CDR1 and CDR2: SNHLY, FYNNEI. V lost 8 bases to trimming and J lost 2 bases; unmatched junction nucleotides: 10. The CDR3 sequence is CASLGQGAYNTGELFF. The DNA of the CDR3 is TGTGCCAGCTTGGGGCAGGGGGCGTATAACACCGGGGAGCTGTTTTTT.

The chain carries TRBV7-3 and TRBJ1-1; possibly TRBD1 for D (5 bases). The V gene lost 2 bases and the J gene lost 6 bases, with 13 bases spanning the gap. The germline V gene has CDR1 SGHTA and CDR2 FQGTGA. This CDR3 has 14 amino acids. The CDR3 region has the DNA TGTGCCAGCAGCTTACAACCAGGGTATCCTGAAGCTTTCTTT. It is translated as CASSLQPGYPEAFF.

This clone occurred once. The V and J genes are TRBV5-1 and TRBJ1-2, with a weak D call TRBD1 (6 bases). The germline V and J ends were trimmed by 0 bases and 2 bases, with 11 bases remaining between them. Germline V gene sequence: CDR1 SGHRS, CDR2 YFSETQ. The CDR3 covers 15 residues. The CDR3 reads CASSLGGQSNYGYTF. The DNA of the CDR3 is TGCGCCAGCAGCTTGGGGGGACAATCGAACTATGGCTACACCTTC.

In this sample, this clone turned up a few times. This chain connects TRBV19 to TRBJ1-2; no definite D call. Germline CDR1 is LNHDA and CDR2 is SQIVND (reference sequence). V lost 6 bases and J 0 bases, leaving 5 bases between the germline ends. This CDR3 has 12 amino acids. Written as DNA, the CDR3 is TGTGCCAGTAGCACTACTAACTATGGCTACACCTTC. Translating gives CASSTTNYGYTF. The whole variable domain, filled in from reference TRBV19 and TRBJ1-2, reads DGGITQSPKYLFRKEGQNVTLSCEQNLNHDAMYWYRQDPGQGLRLIYYSQIVNDFQKGDIAEGYSVSREKKESFPLTVTSAQKNPTAFYLCASSTTNYGYTFGSGTRLTVV.

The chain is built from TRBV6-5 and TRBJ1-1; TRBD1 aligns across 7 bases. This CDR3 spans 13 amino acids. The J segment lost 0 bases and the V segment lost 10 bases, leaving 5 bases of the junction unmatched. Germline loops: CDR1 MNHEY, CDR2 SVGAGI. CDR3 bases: TGTGCCACCTTGGACAGGTTGAACACTGAAGCTTTCTTT. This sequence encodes CATLDRLNTEAFF.

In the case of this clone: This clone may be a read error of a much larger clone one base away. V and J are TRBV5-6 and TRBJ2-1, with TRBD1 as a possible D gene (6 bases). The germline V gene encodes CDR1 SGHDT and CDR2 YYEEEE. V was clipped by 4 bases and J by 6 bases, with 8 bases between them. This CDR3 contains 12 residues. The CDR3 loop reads CASSLTGNEQFF. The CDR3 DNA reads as TGTGCCAGCAGCCTGACAGGCAATGAGCAGTTCTTC. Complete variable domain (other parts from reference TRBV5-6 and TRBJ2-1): DAGVTQSPTHLIKTRGQQVTLRCSPKSGHDTVSWYQQALGQGPQFIFQYYEEEERQRGNFPDRFSGHQFPNYSSELNVNALLLGDSALYLCASSLTGNEQFFGPGTRLTVL.

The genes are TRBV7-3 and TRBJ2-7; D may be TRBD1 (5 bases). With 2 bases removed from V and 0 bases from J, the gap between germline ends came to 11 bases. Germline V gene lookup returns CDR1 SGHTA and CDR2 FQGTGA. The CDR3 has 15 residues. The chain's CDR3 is CASSLRREASYEQYF. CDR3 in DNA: TGTGCCAGCAGCTTACGCAGGGAAGCCTCCTACGAGCAGTACTTC.